Below, one TCR beta chain is given with its context. One end of the junction is discordant with germline, which a read error may explain. The data derive from a study of T-cell memory formation after mild COVID-19. Germline V lookup: CDR1 LGHNA, CDR2 YSLEER. The CDR3 is made up of 17 amino acids. TCRdb fed the 5' RACE reads into MiXCR, producing one record per CDR3 protein. The table records approximately 480,000 distinct CDR3 sequences, approximately 18% of them present only once. Material for sequencing was PBMCs or a T cell subset sorted from them (not recorded which). The sequence was obtained from an adult woman who had mild COVID-19 (a few samples of this study predate the infection). Cell type and time point are not known. The chain carries TRBV4-3 and TRBJ2-1; perhaps TRBD2 as D (5 bases). CDR3 loop: CASSKEGARSSYNEQFF. CDR3 nucleotides: TGCGCCAGCAGCAAAGAGGGCGCTAGGAGCTCCTACAATGAGCAGTTCTTC.